The 20 T cell receptor beta chains below all came from one sample that was sequenced in a study of T-cell reconstitution after alpha-beta-depleted transplantation in children (dated by TCRdb to about 2016). The protocol used for the library was PCR. For sequencing, an Illumina HiSeq 2500 was employed. TCR library preparation used molecular barcoding, with unique molecular identifiers applied to normalize quantification of the TCRbeta repertoire. Using fastp trimming at Q25 and MiXCR clonotype assembly, TCRdb reanalyzed the public sequencing data and kept in-frame beta chains. Rows are unified per CDR3 protein, each entry keeping the most common DNA and genes. Within this sample are under 300,000 distinct CDR3 sequences, with about 9.9% of them counted one time only. The ten largest clones add up to around 24% of the sample. According to the study, the label for this sample's treatment or condition signals: allogeneic hematopoietic cell transplantation with graft depleted of TCRalphabeta T cells and CD19 B cells.

The specimen was peripheral blood, collected 180 days after TCRalphabeta/CD19-depleted stem cell transplant. The receptors originated from a male patient between 2 and 9 years old who had a stem cell transplant for chronic granulomatous disease, so the T cells may come from the graft donor.

This clonotype was observed at least ten times. CDR3 bases: TGTGCCAGCAGCACGGGTCTCAGCACAGATACGCAGTATTTT. Protein product: CASSTGLSTDTQYF. This chain links TRBV11-2 with TRBJ2-3; D not resolved. The germline V and J ends were trimmed by 5 bases and 0 bases, with 9 bases remaining between them. The CDR3 extends over 14 amino acids. CDR1 SGHAT and CDR2 FQNNGV come from the germline V gene.

V and J are TRBV11-1 and TRBJ1-5, with D tentatively TRBD1 (6 bases). Germline V gene lookup returns CDR1 SGHAT and CDR2 FQDESV (reference sequence). The ends were cut back, 1 base at V and 4 bases at J, with 20 bases in the middle. There are 18 residues in the CDR3. The CDR3: CASSLGGRGGKSNQPQHF. CDR3 DNA sequence: TGTGCCAGCAGCTTAGGGGGGCGCGGGGGGAAGTCGAATCAGCCCCAGCATTTT.

This clonotype was counted at least ten times. The chain joins TRBV20-1 to TRBJ2-7; 10 bases map to TRBD1. The CDR3 is 15 residues long. CDR1 and CDR2 from the germline V gene are DFQATT and SNEGSKA (reference sequence). V lost 6 bases and J lost 6; bases outside the gene matches: 14. Written as DNA, the CDR3 is TGCAGTGCCCCAACTTTTCGACAGGGGGCGAGCGAGCAGTACTTC. Translated: CSAPTFRQGASEQYF.

Remarks on this clonotype: Possible read error: a much larger clone is one base away. The chain links TRBV12-3 or TRBV12-4 to TRBJ2-1; tentatively, D is TRBD2 (5 bases). This CDR3 has 15 residues. V lost 2 bases and J lost 8, with 16 bases in between. CDR3 DNA: TGTGCCAGCAGTTTAACCGCGAGAGGGCCGTATGAGCAGTTCTTC. Translating gives CASSLTARGPYEQFF.

This clonotype was counted only a few times. J is TRBJ2-1 and V is TRBV15; 9 bases map to TRBD1. The CDR3 is 16 amino acids. Looked up from germline, CDR1 is LNHNV and CDR2 is YYDKDF (reference sequence). J gave up 8 bases and V 0 bases, and 8 bases lay outside the gene matches. CDR3 amino acids: CATSRDGTGRSDEQFF. CDR3 in DNA: TGTGCCACCAGCAGAGATGGGACAGGGAGGTCCGATGAGCAGTTCTTC.

J is TRBJ1-6 and V is TRBV14, with 9 bases that match TRBD1. V trimming: 3 bases; J trimming: 7 bases; junction bases outside the gene matches: 7. Germline V gene sequence: CDR1 SGHDN, CDR2 FVKESK. The CDR3 totals 16 residues. The CDR3 reads CASSQGNRGRNSPLHF. The CDR3 DNA sequence: TGTGCCAGCAGCCAGGGAAACAGGGGGCGGAATTCACCCCTCCACTTT.

This rearrangement joins TRBV23-1 to TRBJ1-5; TRBD1 matches 9 bases. TRBV23-1 is assigned to the ORF class and has an uncertain function. The CDR3 is 18 amino acids. The junction had 8 bases not matched to a gene; V was cut back by 0 bases and J by 2 bases. CDR3: CASSQSVEQGAGNQPQHF. CDR3 DNA: TGCGCCAGCAGTCAATCGGTGGAACAGGGGGCTGGCAATCAGCCCCAGCATTTT.

The table lists this clonotype with many counts. The chain employs TRBV27 and TRBJ2-6; a weak D match, TRBD1 (6 bases). V shed 4 bases and J shed 2 bases, with 12 bases lying between them. Germline V gives CDR1 MNHEY, CDR2 SMNVEV (reference sequence). The CDR3 covers 16 residues. CDR3 sequence (DNA): TGTGCCAGCAGTTACATGGACAGAACTGGGGCCAACGTCCTGACTTTC. Translating gives CASSYMDRTGANVLTF.

This clonotype was found many times. This chain uses TRBV7-9 with TRBJ2-7; TRBD1 matches at 8 bases. Germline V gene sequence: CDR1 SEHNR, CDR2 FQNEAQ (reference sequence). With 1 base clipped from V and 5 bases from J, the junction kept 4 bases outside the gene matches. This CDR3 spans 14 amino acids. CDR3 DNA sequence: TGTGCCAGCAGCTTAGGGGCGACAGGGGACGAGCAGTACTTC. Encoded protein: CASSLGATGDEQYF.

This clonotype was counted ten times or more. V usage is TRBV7-9 and J usage is TRBJ2-5, with TRBD1 matching 7 bases. The CDR3 sequence is 14 residues long. CDR1 SEHNR and CDR2 FQNEAQ come from the germline V gene (reference sequence). Trimming cost V 5 bases and J 5 bases; bases outside gene matches: 8. The CDR3 loop is CASSPPTGLETQYF. In DNA, the CDR3 is TGTGCCAGCAGCCCCCCGACAGGGTTGGAGACCCAGTACTTC.

In its sample, this clonotype was seen many times. The CDR3 sequence is CASSLVTGLAGATYNEQFF. CDR3 DNA sequence: TGTGCCAGCAGCTTAGTGACCGGTCTAGCGGGAGCTACCTACAATGAGCAGTTCTTC. The chain employs TRBV11-2 and TRBJ2-1, with TRBD2 matching 10 bases. Germline assignment: CDR1 SGHAT and CDR2 FQNNGV. This CDR3 is 19 amino acids long. V trimming: 1 base; J trimming: 2 bases; junction bases outside the gene matches: 11. The full variable domain, completed using reference TRBV11-2 and TRBJ2-1, is EAGVAQSPRYKIIEKRQSVAFWCNPISGHATLYWYQQILGQGPKLLIQFQNNGVVDDSQLPKDRFSAERLKGVDSTLKIQPAKLEDSAVYLCASSLVTGLAGATYNEQFFGPGTRLTVL.

This clonotype came up many times. The gene calls are TRBV7-3 and TRBJ1-1, with 7 bases fitting TRBD1. The germline CDR1 and CDR2 sequences are SGHTA and FQGTGA. The CDR3 is 15 residues long. With V trimmed by 5 bases and J by 2 bases, 8 bases remained unmatched. The CDR3 loop is CASSRPGQINTEAFF. The CDR3, as DNA: TGTGCCAGCAGCCGACCGGGACAGATTAACACTGAAGCTTTCTTT.

This clonotype has more than one count but fewer than ten. Just one base apart from a much larger clone, this may be a read error. The chain links TRBV29-1 to TRBJ1-2; weak D call: TRBD1 (6 bases). Germline assignment: CDR1 SQVTM and CDR2 ANQGSEA. This CDR3 is 14 amino acids long. The CDR3 here is CSAPAGVSNYGDTF. CDR3 DNA: TGCAGCGCCCCCGCAGGGGTGTCGAACTATGGCGACACCTTC.

The chain is built from TRBV3-1 and TRBJ2-1, with a weak D call TRBD2 (5 bases). This CDR3 contains 15 residues. CDR1 and CDR2 (germline): LGHDT, YNNKEL (reference sequence). Trimming cost V 0 bases and J 2 bases, with 8 bases left between them. CDR3 in DNA: TGTGCCAGCAGCCAAGATGCGGGTCCCTACAATGAGCAGTTCTTC. This encodes CASSQDAGPYNEQFF.

This clonotype was found many times. The V gene is TRBV27, the J gene TRBJ1-1; no clear D gene. The V gene lost 5 bases and the J gene lost 2 bases, with 12 bases spanning the gap. Germline V gene data show CDR1 as MNHEY and CDR2 as SMNVEV (reference sequence). The CDR3 totals 14 residues. In DNA, the CDR3 is TGTGCCAGCAGTCGGTCGGTGTTTAACACTGAAGCTTTCTTT. It translates to CASSRSVFNTEAFF.

This clonotype was recorded a few times. The genes are TRBV10-3 and TRBJ1-5; TRBD1 is a possible D gene (5 bases). The CDR3 is made up of 12 amino acids. CDR1 is ENHRY and CDR2 is SYGVKD in the germline V gene. Deletions cut 3 bases from V and 6 bases from J, with 6 bases between. The CDR3 bases are TGTGCCATCAGTGACGGGACTCAGCCCCAGCATTTT. Its translation is CAISDGTQPQHF.

This clonotype was found many times. The chain employs TRBV11-2 and TRBJ2-7; 10 bases agree with TRBD2. The V and J ends lost 2 bases and 1 base, in that order; junction bases with no gene match: 17. The CDR3 contains 20 residues. From germline, CDR1 is SGHAT and CDR2 FQNNGV. The CDR3 region is CASSLTQASGRGGGSYEQYF. As DNA, the CDR3 is TGTGCCAGCAGCTTAACTCAAGCTAGCGGGAGAGGAGGGGGTTCCTACGAGCAGTACTTC.

This chain links TRBV7-2 with TRBJ2-7, with D maybe TRBD1 (5 bases). CDR1 and CDR2 (germline): SGHTA, FQGNSA. The length of the CDR3 is 15 residues. The V and J ends lost 2 bases and 0 bases respectively, with 11 bases between them. The CDR3 coding sequence is TGTGCCAGCAGCTTATCCAGGGCTAGCTCCTACGAGCAGTACTTC. This translates into CASSLSRASSYEQYF.

In regard to this clonotype: It may be a read error: a sequence one base away is much more abundant. This chain uses TRBV5-4 with TRBJ2-5; D might be TRBD1 (5 bases). Trimming took 4 bases from V and 5 from J, leaving 15 bases between them. CDR3 length: 14 residues. Germline V gene lookup returns CDR1 SGHNT and CDR2 YYREEE (reference sequence). CDR3 sequence (DNA): TGTGCCAGCAGCCCCGACAGATTGCGGGAGACCCAGTACTTC. Amino acids: CASSPDRLRETQYF.

This clonotype was observed a few times. The V and J genes are TRBV18 and TRBJ2-3, with 13 bases identical to TRBD2. The CDR3 has 17 residues. From germline, CDR1 is KGHSH and CDR2 LQKENI. The junction had 5 bases not matched to a gene; V was cut back by 3 bases and J by 2 bases. The CDR3 loop reads CASSPSGLAGNTDTQYF. The CDR3 nucleotides are TGTGCCAGCTCACCCTCGGGACTAGCGGGGAACACAGATACGCAGTATTTT.